Listed below are T cell receptor beta chains from one sample, sequenced in a study of CD8+CD57+ T cells in acquired aplastic anemia. Each CDR3 protein gets one entry after TCRdb re-called the reads with MiXCR. Among around 180,000 distinct CDR3 sequences listed, around 50% were seen once. The source material was sorted CD4+, CD8+, or CD8+CD57+ T cells (not recorded which) from PBMCs. These receptors were collected from a human donor with aplastic anemia. Each CDR3 is given with its conserved first and last residue. A D gene is named only where the DNA matches it firmly. The size entry is marked missing in some rows and otherwise reads once, few, many or a size class.

CAISRQGGNQPQHF	TGTGCCATCAGTCGACAGGGAGGCAATCAGCCCCAGCATTTT	.	TRBD1	TRBJ1-5	TRBV10-3
CATNSGGASEQYF	TGTGCCACCAACAGCGGGGGGGCATCCGAGCAGTACTTC	once	TRBD2	TRBJ2-7	TRBV15
CASRKTSGGVGDTQYF	TGTGCCAGCAGGAAGACTAGCGGGGGGGTTGGTGATACGCAGTATTTT	many	TRBD2	TRBJ2-3	TRBV7-2
CASSWDERAYGYTF	TGTGCCAGCAGTTGGGATGAGAGAGCCTATGGCTACACCTTC	.	.	TRBJ1-2	TRBV2
CASSFRTSGVDNQPQHF	TGTGCCAGCAGCTTCCGTACGAGCGGGGTGGACAATCAGCCCCAGCATTTT	.	.	TRBJ1-5	TRBV7-9
CASRGGGGSHTEAFF	TGTGCCAGTAGGGGGGGGGGAGGGTCCCACACTGAAGCTTTCTTT	many	.	TRBJ1-1	TRBV19
CASSLRSPYEQYF	TGTGCCAGCAGCTTACGGAGTCCCTACGAGCAGTACTTC	.	.	TRBJ2-7	TRBV7-2
CASSLVSGPYEQYF	TGCGCCAGCAGCTTGGTTTCAGGGCCCTACGAGCAGTACTTC	.	.	TRBJ2-7	TRBV5-1
CSWVRTGGADTQYF	TGCAGCTGGGTCCGAACAGGGGGAGCAGATACGCAGTATTTT	.	TRBD1	TRBJ2-3	TRBV20-1
CATSSQVLRGSPLHF	TGTGCCACCAGCAGCCAAGTGTTAAGAGGGTCACCCCTCCACTTT	.	.	TRBJ1-6	TRBV15
CSARETGEWETQYF	TGCAGTGCTAGAGAGACAGGGGAATGGGAGACCCAGTACTTC	.	TRBD1	TRBJ2-5	TRBV20-1
CASMGYGEMNTEAFF	TGTGCCAGCATGGGGTACGGTGAGATGAACACTGAAGCTTTCTTT	.	.	TRBJ1-1	TRBV2
CASKRVTDTQYF	TGTGCCAGCAAGCGGGTTACAGATACGCAGTATTTT	many	.	TRBJ2-3	TRBV2
CASSEFTSGRSGQFF	TGTGCCAGCAGTGAATTTACTAGCGGGAGGTCGGGGCAGTTCTTC	.	TRBD2	TRBJ2-1	TRBV2
CASSLGTDRSQPQHF	TGTGCCAGCAGCTTGGGGACAGATCGTAGTCAGCCCCAGCATTTT	.	TRBD1	TRBJ1-5	TRBV2
CASSPRTGKNYGYTF	TGTGCCAGCAGCCCCCGGACAGGCAAGAACTATGGCTACACCTTC	.	TRBD1	TRBJ1-2	TRBV7-8
CASSPLGTGIHEQYF	TGTGCCAGCAGTCCACTGGGGACAGGGATACACGAGCAGTACTTC	few	TRBD1	TRBJ2-7	TRBV27
CASSVATHTGELFF	TGTGCCAGCAGCGTAGCGACGCACACCGGGGAGCTGTTTTTT	.	.	TRBJ2-2	TRBV2
CASSYSNTGIPGNTIYF	TGTGCCAGCAGTTACTCCAATACAGGGATCCCTGGAAACACCATATATTTT	few	.	TRBJ1-3	TRBV6-5
CASSEETRSNQPQHF	TGTGCCAGCAGTGAAGAGACAAGGAGCAATCAGCCCCAGCATTTT	.	.	TRBJ1-5	TRBV2
CASSPNGGTSYEQYF	TGTGCCAGCAGTCCGAACGGGGGGACCTCCTACGAGCAGTACTTC	.	TRBD2	TRBJ2-7	TRBV6-1
CASGERWSGSGETQYF	TGTGCCAGCGGTGAAAGGTGGAGCGGGAGTGGGGAGACCCAGTACTTC	.	TRBD2	TRBJ2-5	TRBV2
CASSPRGFLGYTF	TGTGCCAGCAGCCCGAGAGGCTTTCTGGGCTACACCTTC	.	.	TRBJ1-2	TRBV27
CATSDFGTASGRVETQYF	TGTGCCACCAGTGATTTTGGTACGGCTAGCGGTAGGGTAGAGACCCAGTACTTC	.	TRBD2	TRBJ2-5	TRBV24-1
CSVEGSDRDSNQPQHF	TGCAGCGTTGAAGGTAGCGATCGTGATAGCAATCAGCCCCAGCATTTT	.	.	TRBJ1-5	TRBV29-1
CASSPRNSPLHF	TGTGCCAGCAGCCCCAGAAATTCACCCCTCCACTTT	.	.	TRBJ1-6	TRBV3-1
CASSQEKGHTGTGYYEQYF	TGTGCCAGCAGCCAAGAAAAAGGCCATACCGGGACAGGGTACTACGAGCAGTACTTC	.	TRBD1	TRBJ2-7	TRBV14
CATSSRSGGAGETQYF	TGTGCCACCAGCTCACGAAGCGGGGGGGCCGGAGAGACCCAGTACTTC	once	TRBD2	TRBJ2-5	TRBV15
CASSHGTGGNTIYF	TGTGCCAGCAGCCATGGGACCGGGGGAAACACCATATATTTT	.	.	TRBJ1-3	TRBV2
CASTSTSGRTDTQYF	TGTGCCAGCACCTCTACTAGCGGACGCACAGATACGCAGTATTTT	.	TRBD2	TRBJ2-3	TRBV7-3
CASRDRGQYEQYF	TGTGCCAGTAGGGACAGGGGGCAATACGAGCAGTACTTC	few	TRBD1	TRBJ2-7	TRBV19
CATSSSTVINEKLFF	TGTGCCACCAGCAGCTCGACAGTGATTAATGAAAAACTGTTTTTT	.	.	TRBJ1-4	TRBV15
CASSGTGLQETQYF	TGCGCCAGCAGCGGGACGGGGCTTCAAGAGACCCAGTACTTC	.	.	TRBJ2-5	TRBV5-1
CASRQDKLNYGYTF	TGTGCCAGCCGCCAAGACAAACTTAACTATGGCTACACCTTC	few	.	TRBJ1-2	TRBV6-1
CASSSRDRNTEAFF	TGTGCCAGCAGCTCCCGGGACAGAAACACTGAAGCTTTCTTT	.	TRBD1	TRBJ1-1	TRBV2
CASSTSRTGDNSPLHF	TGTGCCAGTAGTACCTCCCGGACAGGAGATAATTCACCCCTCCACTTT	few	TRBD1	TRBJ1-6	TRBV19
CASSVVQEETQYF	TGTGCCAGCAGCGTAGTACAGGAAGAGACCCAGTACTTC	.	.	TRBJ2-5	TRBV9
CSATPGLVQETQYF	TGCAGTGCTACCCCGGGACTAGTTCAAGAGACCCAGTACTTC	.	TRBD2	TRBJ2-5	TRBV20-1
CASSETGQNSPLHF	TGTGCCAGCAGCGAAACCGGGCAAAATTCACCCCTCCACTTT	few	.	TRBJ1-6	TRBV2
CASSFRTGGRTQYF	TGTGCCAGCAGCTTCAGGACAGGCGGCCGGACCCAGTACTTC	.	TRBD1	TRBJ2-5	TRBV7-2
CASSRTGEGSPLHF	TGTGCCAGCAGCCGGACAGGGGAGGGGTCACCCCTCCACTTT	.	TRBD1	TRBJ1-6	TRBV6-1
CASSQGAETQYF	TGTGCCAGCAGTCAGGGGGCGGAGACCCAGTACTTC	.	TRBD1	TRBJ2-5	TRBV12-3/TRBV12-4
CASSPILAAYEQYF	TGTGCCAGTAGTCCAATACTGGCAGCCTACGAGCAGTACTTC	few	.	TRBJ2-7	TRBV19
CASSEASTRYEQYF	TGTGCCAGCAGTGAAGCGAGTACCCGCTACGAGCAGTACTTC	.	.	TRBJ2-7	TRBV2
CASSLMGLAGESEQFF	TGTGCCAGCAGCCTTATGGGACTAGCGGGAGAGAGTGAGCAGTTCTTC	few	TRBD2	TRBJ2-1	TRBV7-6
CASSERSARSGNTIYF	TGTGCCAGCAGTGAACGGTCCGCCCGCTCTGGAAACACCATATATTTT	.	.	TRBJ1-3	TRBV2
CASSRGEGSSPLHF	TGCGCCAGCAGCCGAGGGGAGGGTAGTTCACCCCTCCACTTT	many	.	TRBJ1-6	TRBV5-1
CASSQDRPGSEQFF	TGCGCCAGCAGCCAAGATCGTCCGGGGTCTGAGCAGTTCTTC	many	.	TRBJ2-1	TRBV4-1
CASSLIPPQDEQFF	TGTGCCAGCAGCTTAATCCCCCCCCAGGATGAGCAGTTCTTC	many	.	TRBJ2-1	TRBV7-3
CASSGTRGEPEAFF	TGTGCCAGCAGCGGAACCCGCGGCGAGCCTGAAGCTTTCTTT	.	.	TRBJ1-1	TRBV25-1
CASVPNRNTEAFF	TGTGCCAGCGTACCGAACCGGAACACTGAAGCTTTCTTT	.	.	TRBJ1-1	TRBV2